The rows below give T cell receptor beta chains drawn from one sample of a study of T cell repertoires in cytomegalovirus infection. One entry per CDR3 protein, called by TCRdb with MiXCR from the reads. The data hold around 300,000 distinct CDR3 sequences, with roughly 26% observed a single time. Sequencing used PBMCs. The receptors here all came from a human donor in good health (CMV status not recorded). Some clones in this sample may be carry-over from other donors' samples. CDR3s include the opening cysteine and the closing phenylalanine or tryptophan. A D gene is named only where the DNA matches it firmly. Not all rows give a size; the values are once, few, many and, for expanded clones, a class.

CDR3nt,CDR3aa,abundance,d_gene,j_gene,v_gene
TGTGCCAGCAGAGAATCGGAGGCCTCTCAGTTCTTC,CASRESEASQFF,.,.,TRBJ2-1,TRBV5-3
TGTGCCAGCAGTTACTTCAGCGAGCAGTACTTC,CASSYFSEQYF,.,.,TRBJ2-7,TRBV6-2/TRBV6-3
TGTGCCAGCAGTTTATCCCCGGGCAGGGAGACCCAGTACTTC,CASSLSPGRETQYF,.,.,TRBJ2-5,TRBV27
TGTGCCAGCAGTTCCACAAGGCGGGGGTTAGCGTACTCCTACGAGCAGTACTTC,CASSSTRRGLAYSYEQYF,.,TRBD2,TRBJ2-7,TRBV12-3/TRBV12-4
TGTGCCAGCAGCCAAGATCGCAGATATGGCTACACCTTC,CASSQDRRYGYTF,.,.,TRBJ1-2,TRBV14
TGTGCCTGGAGTGCCCTGGGGAATACGCAGTATTTT,CAWSALGNTQYF,.,.,TRBJ2-3,TRBV30
TGTGCCAGCAGCTTCAATGGAAACACTGAAGCTTTCTTT,CASSFNGNTEAFF,.,.,TRBJ1-1,TRBV5-5
TGCAGTGCCACCAGGGTCGGCCAGTCGGCTTTCTTT,CSATRVGQSAFF,.,.,TRBJ1-1,TRBV20-1
TGTGCCAGCAGCTTAAAGGACGGATCCTACGAGCAGTACTTC,CASSLKDGSYEQYF,many,.,TRBJ2-7,TRBV7-6
TGCAGTGCTAGAGATTCCACGGGAGGGAAATACTACGAGCAGTACTTC,CSARDSTGGKYYEQYF,.,TRBD2,TRBJ2-7,TRBV20-1
TGCAGCGTAACCGGGACAGGGGACACAGATACGCAGTATTTT,CSVTGTGDTDTQYF,.,TRBD1,TRBJ2-3,TRBV29-1
TGTGCCAGCACCATTTCAGGGGTTAACATTCAGTACTTC,CASTISGVNIQYF,.,.,TRBJ2-4,TRBV28
TGTGCCAGCAGCCGAAGACAGGTTGATAGCAATCAGCCCCAGCATTTT,CASSRRQVDSNQPQHF,.,.,TRBJ1-5,TRBV12-3/TRBV12-4
TGTGCCAGCAGTTCACAGCGCTACAATGAGCAGTTCTTC,CASSSQRYNEQFF,many,.,TRBJ2-1,TRBV6-2/TRBV6-3
TGTGCCAGCGGGAATACGCCGGGACAGCTAAACGAAGCTTTCTTT,CASGNTPGQLNEAFF,many,TRBD1,TRBJ1-1,TRBV6-5
TGTGCCAGCAGTCCTCCGAGACAGGGAGGCGAGCAGTACTTC,CASSPPRQGGEQYF,few,.,TRBJ2-7,TRBV28
TGTGCCAGCAGTTTACGAGGGGCGCGAGGCTACACCTTC,CASSLRGARGYTF,few,.,TRBJ1-2,TRBV28
TGTGCCAGCAGCCAAACTAGTTACGAGCAGTACTTC,CASSQTSYEQYF,.,.,TRBJ2-7,TRBV3-1
TGTGCCAGCAGCCCTCCCCCGGGACAGGGGGCTTATGGCTACACCTTC,CASSPPPGQGAYGYTF,many,TRBD1,TRBJ1-2,TRBV7-2
TGTGCCACCCGGGGACAGGGGGTCCAAGAGACCCAGTACTTC,CATRGQGVQETQYF,.,TRBD1,TRBJ2-5,TRBV10-3
TGTGCCACCAGCAGAGATCCAGGGACAGGGAACACCGGGGAGCTGTTTTTT,CATSRDPGTGNTGELFF,.,TRBD1,TRBJ2-2,TRBV15
TGTGCCAGCATCCAGGAGCGGGAGGGCACAGATACGCAGTATTTT,CASIQEREGTDTQYF,few,TRBD2,TRBJ2-3,TRBV5-6
TGTGCCAGCAGTTCGTTCGAGACAGGGGGCAATCAGCCCCAGCATTTT,CASSSFETGGNQPQHF,many,TRBD1,TRBJ1-5,TRBV28
TGTGCCAGTACCGCACGTCCGGCCCAGCTGGGCACAGATACGCAGTATTTT,CASTARPAQLGTDTQYF,.,.,TRBJ2-3,TRBV6-2/TRBV6-3
TGTGCCAGCAGTTCCGGGCTAGGATCCTACGAGCAGTACTTC,CASSSGLGSYEQYF,.,.,TRBJ2-7,TRBV3-1
TGCAGTGCTACTCAGGGGTCCAATCAGCCCCAGCATTTT,CSATQGSNQPQHF,few,.,TRBJ1-5,TRBV20-1
TGTGCCAGCAGTTTGCCTAGCGGGGACGTGGAGACCCAGTACTTC,CASSLPSGDVETQYF,.,TRBD2,TRBJ2-5,TRBV6-6
TGTGCCAGCAAAAAAGCGGGAGGGCCGCGGGGAGAGACCCAGTACTTC,CASKKAGGPRGETQYF,.,TRBD2,TRBJ2-5,TRBV6-1
TGTGCCATCAGGTTATCTCCTGGGGATGGCTACACCTTC,CAIRLSPGDGYTF,many,.,TRBJ1-2,TRBV10-3
TGCGCCAGCAGCTTGGTAGAGTCCTCTGAAGCTTTCTTT,CASSLVESSEAFF,.,.,TRBJ1-1,TRBV5-1
TGTGCCAGCAATTTAATTGGGACTGCTCGGGAGACCCAGTACTTC,CASNLIGTARETQYF,.,.,TRBJ2-5,TRBV28
TGTGCCAGCAGCTCAGCGGGGGCTAATTCCTACAATGAGCAGTTCTTC,CASSSAGANSYNEQFF,many,TRBD2,TRBJ2-1,TRBV7-3
TGTGCCAGCAGCGGGACCCGCGGGCATACGCAGTATTTT,CASSGTRGHTQYF,.,.,TRBJ2-3,TRBV13